The present T cell receptor beta chain was sequenced within a study of immune characteristics of hereditary and idiopathic chronic pancreatitis. About the full investigation: Local pancreatic immune cells and TCRbeta repertoires were profiled in hereditary and idiopathic chronic pancreatitis and were compared with control organ donor pancreases. The gDNA-based approach was chosen because it involved minimal in vitro experimental manipulation of pancreas-infiltrating T cells. TCRbeta sequencing included about five control pancreases, under 10 pancreases with hereditary chronic pancreatitis and roughly six pancreases with idiopathic chronic pancreatitis.

Receptors were amplified or captured by the immunoSEQ multiplex PCR assay. From pancreatic genomic DNA, the TCRbeta CDR3 region and adjacent sequences were amplified and sequenced. The authors' analysis ran thus. Repertoire diversity was assessed as a mean normalized Shannon-Wiener index, together with productive clonality and counts of productive rearrangements. Control and chronic pancreatitis repertoire metrics were compared by means of the nonparametric Mann-Whitney U test. A clonotype counted as shared when its CDR3beta sequence had identical amino acid composition and length across subjects. The clones in this table, taken by TCRdb from immuneACCESS, are in-frame only. Not every clone is retained; where verified, under half of the shortfall comes from an unresolved V gene, and the cause of the rest is unknown. The DNA gave D and trimming, while V, J and clone size come from that table. In all, the sample holds about 13,000 clones, and less than 75% of those were seen once. Clones ranked in the top ten supply 12% to 15% of the sample.

On the study overall, not on this receptor specifically: Differences in Vbeta-Jbeta gene family usage, including TRBV10, TRBV19, TRBV23 and TRBV5, were found between hereditary and idiopathic chronic pancreatitis. Because patient tissue could only be obtained at the time of TPIAT, differences in disease duration may have influenced the immune findings. Chronic pancreatitis caused by alcohol use was not included in the study. Both chronic pancreatitis groups showed significantly increased TCRbeta repertoire diversity and reduced clonality versus controls. Among about a dozen chronic pancreatitis patients, a positive correlation was found between numbers of productive TCR rearrangements and disease severity scores.

The CDR3, from cysteine to phenylalanine, totals 16 residues. Only the CDR3 portion is preserved as DNA: 48 bases, with reading frame beginning at the first base. The V end gives up 0 bases and the J end 5 bases, leaving 5 bases in the junction not matched to a gene. Pancreas tissue with chronic pancreatitis was obtained from patients having total pancreatectomy with islet autotransplantation (TPIAT). The chronic pancreatitis patients who were included had no known history of diabetes. Genomic DNA was extracted directly from bulk pancreas tissue, without T cell sorting, for TCRbeta sequencing. Pancreas tissues were collected consecutively from patients and organ donors at two US centers. As for this clone: The antigen it binds to is not known. Base quality data are lacking; no much larger clone is found one base away.

The sequence was obtained from a human donor with chronic pancreatitis. The V and J segments used are TRBV5-3 and TRBJ2-7; 13 bases in between match TRBD2. TRBV5-3 is treated as an ORF (open reading frame) with a function not yet certain. Sequenced sample: pancreas tissue with hereditary chronic pancreatitis. The bases read TGTGCCAGAAGCTTGGGGACTAGCGGGAGTCGGAACGAGCAGTACTTC. It translates to CARSLGTSGSRNEQYF.